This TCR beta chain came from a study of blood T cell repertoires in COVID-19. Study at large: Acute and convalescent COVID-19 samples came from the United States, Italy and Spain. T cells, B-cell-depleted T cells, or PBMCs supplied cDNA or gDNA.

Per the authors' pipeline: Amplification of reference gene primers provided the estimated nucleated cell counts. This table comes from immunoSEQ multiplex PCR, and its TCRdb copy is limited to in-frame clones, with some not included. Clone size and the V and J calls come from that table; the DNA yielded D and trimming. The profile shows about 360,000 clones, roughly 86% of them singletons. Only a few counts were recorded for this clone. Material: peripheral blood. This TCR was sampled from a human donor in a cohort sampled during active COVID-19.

The CDR3 coding sequence is TGTGCCAGCAGTTTATCCTTAGCGGGAGGAGAGACCCAGTACTTC. It translates to CASSLSLAGGETQYF. V and J are TRBV27 and TRBJ2-5; 10 bases match TRBD2. The CDR3 runs to 15 residues. With 0 bases clipped from V and 4 bases from J, the junction kept 2 bases outside the gene matches. Germline CDR1 and CDR2: MNHEY and SMNVEV (reference sequence).